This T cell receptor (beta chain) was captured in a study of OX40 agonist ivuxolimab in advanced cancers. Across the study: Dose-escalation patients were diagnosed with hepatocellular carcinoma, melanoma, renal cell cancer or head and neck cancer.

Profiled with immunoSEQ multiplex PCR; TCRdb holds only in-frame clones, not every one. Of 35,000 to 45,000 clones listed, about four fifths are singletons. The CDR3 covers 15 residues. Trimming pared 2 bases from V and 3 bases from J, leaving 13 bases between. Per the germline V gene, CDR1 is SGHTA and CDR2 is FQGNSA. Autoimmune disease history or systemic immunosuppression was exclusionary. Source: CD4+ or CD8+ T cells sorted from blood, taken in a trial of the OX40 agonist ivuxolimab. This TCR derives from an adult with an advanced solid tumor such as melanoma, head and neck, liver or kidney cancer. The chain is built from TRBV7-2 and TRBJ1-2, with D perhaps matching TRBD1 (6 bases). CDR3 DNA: TGTGCCAGCAGCTTATCTGGACAGACCGACTATGGCTACACCTTC. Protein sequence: CASSLSGQTDYGYTF.